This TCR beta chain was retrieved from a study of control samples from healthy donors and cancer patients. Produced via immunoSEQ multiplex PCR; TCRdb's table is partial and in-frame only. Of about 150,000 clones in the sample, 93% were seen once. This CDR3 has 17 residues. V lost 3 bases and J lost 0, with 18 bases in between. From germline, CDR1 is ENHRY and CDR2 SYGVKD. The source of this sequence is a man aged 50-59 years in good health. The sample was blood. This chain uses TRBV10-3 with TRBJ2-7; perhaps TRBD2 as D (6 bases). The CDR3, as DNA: TGTGCCATCAGTGACTACGACCGTAGCGGTAGCTCCTACGAGCAGTACTTC. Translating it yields CAISDYDRSGSSYEQYF.